This T cell receptor beta chain is from a study of neurological immune-mediated disorders. TCRdb processed the 5' RACE reads anew with MiXCR; each CDR3 protein has one entry. Found here are around 70,000 distinct CDR3 sequences, around 5.5% of them singletons; the top ten hold about 7.4%. The table lists this clonotype with a few counts. The CDR3 totals 18 residues. V dropped 2 bases and J dropped 2 bases, with 23 bases sitting between them. Germline loops: CDR1 SGHRS, CDR2 YFSETQ. V is TRBV5-1 and J is TRBJ2-7; D is ambiguous. The specimen sequenced was PBMCs. This TCR was recovered from a man aged 18-30 years with multiple sclerosis. The CDR3 reads CASSLTLGLSPHTYEQYF. DNA of the CDR3: TGCGCCAGCAGCTTAACATTAGGGTTATCTCCACATACCTACGAGCAGTACTTC.